The clone carrying this TCR beta chain has a handful of counts. This specimen belongs to a study of cytomegalovirus exposure and HLA in healthy donors. The CDR3 is made up of 13 amino acids. CDR1 is SGHAT, CDR2 FQNNGV, per germline. V lost 5 bases and J lost 9, with 15 bases in between. Vbeta (60) and Jbeta (13) primers were used in the PCR. TCRdb's copy holds only in-frame clones and misses some; the assay was immunoSEQ multiplex PCR. The sample has about 180,000 clones, around three quarters seen once. The sequencing input was PBMCs. This TCR came from a woman aged 25 to 39 in good health and CMV-seropositive. The chain combines TRBV11-2 with TRBJ2-3; TRBD1 is a possible D gene (8 bases). The CDR3 nucleotides read TGTGCCAGCAGCCTGACAGGGGAGGGGACGCAGTATTTT. Translated, it gives CASSLTGEGTQYF.